These 9 T cell receptor beta chains share one sample of origin, sequenced in a study of blood T cell repertoires in COVID-19. The repertoire was sequenced with immunoSEQ multiplex PCR; TCRdb's copy has only in-frame clones and lacks some. The repertoire holds 53,000 or so clones, with approximately 80% as singletons. Sequences were obtained from peripheral blood. All receptors derive from an older man with active or convalescent COVID-19.

V and J are TRBV6-5 and TRBJ1-6; TRBD1 might be the D (5 bases). V was cut by 2 bases and J by 10 bases, with 12 bases left in between. The CDR3 runs 14 residues. CDR1 and CDR2 (germline): MNHEY, SVGAGI. The CDR3: CASSYMGGESPLHF. The CDR3 nucleotides read TGTGCCAGCAGTTACATGGGGGGGGAGTCACCCCTCCACTTT.

CDR3 protein: CASSFSRIGQSATNEKLFF. The CDR3 DNA reads TGTGCCAGCAGTTTCTCCCGGATTGGGCAGTCCGCAACTAATGAAAAACTGTTTTTT. The chain uses TRBV28 and TRBJ1-4; D is undetermined. Trimming cost V 3 bases and J 0 bases, with 20 bases left between them. The CDR3 contains 19 residues. CDR1 and CDR2 (germline): MDHEN, SYDVKM.

This chain uses TRBV9 with TRBJ2-7, with TRBD1 matching over 8 bases. The germline V gene has CDR1 SGDLS and CDR2 YYNGEE. The CDR3 loop spans 16 amino acids. With 3 bases clipped from V and 1 base from J, the junction kept 9 bases outside the gene matches. CDR3 amino acids: CASSAYGGTGSYEQYF. As DNA, the CDR3 is TGTGCCAGCAGCGCCTATGGGGGGACAGGTTCCTACGAGCAGTACTTC. The variable domain in full, with the rest retrieved from reference TRBV9 and TRBJ2-7, is DSGVTQTPKHLITATGQRVTLRCSPRSGDLSVYWYQQSLDQGLQFLIQYYNGEERAKGNILERFSAQQFPDLHSELNLSSLELGDSALYFCASSAYGGTGSYEQYFGPGTRLTVT.

J is TRBJ2-4 and V is TRBV7-3, with a tentative D call TRBD1 (6 bases). The CDR3 runs to 13 residues. The V gene's germline CDR1 is SGHTA and CDR2 FQGTGA. V was shortened by 1 base and J by 8 bases, with 9 bases between the two germline ends. The CDR3 loop is CASSLKGGDIQYF. CDR3 sequence (DNA): TGTGCCAGCAGCTTAAAAGGGGGTGACATTCAGTACTTC. The complete variable domain, with remaining parts taken from reference TRBV7-3 and TRBJ2-4, reads GAGVSQTPSNKVTEKGKYVELRCDPISGHTALYWYRQSLGQGPEFLIYFQGTGAADDSGLPNDRFFAVRPEGSVSTLKIQRTERGDSAVYLCASSLKGGDIQYFGAGTRLSVL.

This chain uses TRBV12-3 or TRBV12-4 with TRBJ1-1; possibly TRBD1 for D (5 bases). The CDR3 contains 13 residues. The ends were cut back, 5 bases at V and 0 bases at J, with 7 bases in the middle. This CDR3 reads CASSVTVNTEAFF. The CDR3, as DNA: TGTGCCAGCAGTGTGACAGTGAACACTGAAGCTTTCTTT.

J is TRBJ2-7 and V is TRBV6-2 or TRBV6-3; D gene uncertain. CDR1 and CDR2 from the germline V gene are MNHEY and SVGEGT. With 2 bases removed from V and 0 bases from J, the gap between germline ends came to 8 bases. The CDR3 is made up of 14 amino acids. The CDR3 DNA is TGTGCCAGCAGTTACATCCCGAGCTCCTACGAGCAGTACTTC. This gives the protein CASSYIPSSYEQYF.

The genes are TRBV7-6 and TRBJ2-7, with TRBD2 matching over 8 bases. The trim removed 0 bases at V and 2 bases at J, leaving 3 bases unmatched. The CDR3 totals 15 residues. The germline V gene encodes CDR1 SGHVS and CDR2 FNYEAQ. The CDR3 here is CASSLALAGPYEQYF. The CDR3 bases are TGTGCCAGCAGCTTAGCGCTAGCGGGCCCCTACGAGCAGTACTTC. Together with reference TRBV7-6 and TRBJ2-7, the CDR3 gives the full variable domain: GAGVSQSPRYKVTKRGQDVALRCDPISGHVSLYWYRQALGQGPEFLTYFNYEAQQDKSGLPNDRFSAERPEGSISTLTIQRTEQRDSAMYRCASSLALAGPYEQYFGPGTRLTVT.

The gene calls are TRBV28 and TRBJ2-7; TRBD2 aligns across 8 bases. With 4 bases clipped from V and 2 bases from J, the junction kept 7 bases outside the gene matches. Germline CDR1 reads MDHEN; CDR2 reads SYDVKM. CDR3 length equals 15 residues. The CDR3: CASSSPAGGPYEQYF. The CDR3 DNA is TGTGCCAGCAGTTCGCCGGCGGGGGGACCCTACGAGCAGTACTTC. Full variable domain (remainder filled in from reference TRBV28 and TRBJ2-7): DVKVTQSSRYLVKRTGEKVFLECVQDMDHENMFWYRQDPGLGLRLIYFSYDVKMKEKGDIPEGYSVSREKKERFSLILESASTNQTSMYLCASSSPAGGPYEQYFGPGTRLTVT.

The chain carries TRBV28 and TRBJ2-5; a possible D gene is TRBD2 (5 bases). Germline CDR1 and CDR2: MDHEN and SYDVKM. Trimming removed 6 bases at V and 4 bases at J, with 18 bases between. This CDR3 has 15 residues. The CDR3 protein is CASSLRGLSPETQYF. In DNA, the CDR3 is TGTGCCAGCAGCCTCCGTGGACTGTCTCCAGAGACCCAGTACTTC.